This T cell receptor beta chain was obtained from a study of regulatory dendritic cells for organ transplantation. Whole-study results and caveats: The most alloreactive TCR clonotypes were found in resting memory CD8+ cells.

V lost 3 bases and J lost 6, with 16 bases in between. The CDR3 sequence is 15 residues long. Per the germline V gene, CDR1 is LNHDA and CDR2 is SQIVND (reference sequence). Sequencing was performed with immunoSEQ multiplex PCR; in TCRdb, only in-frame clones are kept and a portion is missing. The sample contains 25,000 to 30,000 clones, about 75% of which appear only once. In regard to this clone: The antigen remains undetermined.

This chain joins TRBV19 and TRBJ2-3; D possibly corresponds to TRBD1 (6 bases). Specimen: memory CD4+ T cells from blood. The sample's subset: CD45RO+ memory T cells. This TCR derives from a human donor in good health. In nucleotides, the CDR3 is TGTGCCAGTAGTATGGGGGCAGGGGAAACCGATACGCAGTATTTT. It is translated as CASSMGAGETDTQYF. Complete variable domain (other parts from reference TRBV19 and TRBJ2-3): DGGITQSPKYLFRKEGQNVTLSCEQNLNHDAMYWYRQDPGQGLRLIYYSQIVNDFQKGDIAEGYSVSREKKESFPLTVTSAQKNPTAFYLCASSMGAGETDTQYFGPGTRLTVL.